Listed below are T cell receptor beta chains from one sample, sequenced in a study of regulatory T cells in long-lasting Graves disease. MiXCR was run by TCRdb on the multiplex PCR reads, yielding one entry per CDR3 protein. The sample has 400,000 to 500,000 distinct CDR3 sequences, 11% to 15% seen once. A further study also used this sample, focusing on T cells in Graves' hyperthyroidism and ophthalmopathy.

Sequenced material: peripheral blood mononuclear cells (PBMCs), taken at new diagnosis, from a patient treated with antithyroid drugs. Receptors were obtained from a woman between 45 and 65 years old with Graves disease. Each CDR3 is given with its conserved first and last residue. Fields, in order: J gene, D gene, V gene, clone size, CDR3 protein. The D gene is left open where the match is weak. Only part of the rows carry a size: once, few, many, or a class if the clone is expanded.

j_call: TRBJ2-5; d_call: TRBD2; v_call: TRBV2; clone_size: many; cdr3_aa: CASSRGSGRVQETQYF
j_call: TRBJ2-1; d_call: TRBD2; v_call: TRBV7-2; clone_size: few; cdr3_aa: CASSSRLAGGSYNGQFF
j_call: TRBJ1-2; d_call: NA; v_call: TRBV9; clone_size: NA; cdr3_aa: CASSVDQGWGYGYTF
j_call: TRBJ2-7; d_call: NA; v_call: TRBV6-1; clone_size: NA; cdr3_aa: CASTDFGQNYEQYF
j_call: TRBJ2-1; d_call: NA; v_call: TRBV11-2; clone_size: many; cdr3_aa: CASSLVLAEAYNEQFF
j_call: TRBJ1-5; d_call: NA; v_call: TRBV2; clone_size: many; cdr3_aa: CASSRGGNQPQHF
j_call: TRBJ2-4; d_call: TRBD1; v_call: TRBV24-1; clone_size: many; cdr3_aa: CATSAATGVEYF
j_call: TRBJ2-3; d_call: NA; v_call: TRBV28; clone_size: NA; cdr3_aa: CASSLRGSEDTQYF
j_call: TRBJ1-2; d_call: NA; v_call: TRBV3-1; clone_size: many; cdr3_aa: CASSQGGLYGYTF
j_call: TRBJ2-1; d_call: TRBD2; v_call: TRBV12-3/TRBV12-4; clone_size: once; cdr3_aa: CASSLETSGNSDEQFF
j_call: TRBJ2-7; d_call: TRBD2; v_call: TRBV29-1; clone_size: many; cdr3_aa: CSVGATSGPTYEQYF
j_call: TRBJ2-6; d_call: NA; v_call: TRBV28; clone_size: many; cdr3_aa: CASSIPQTGANVLTF
j_call: TRBJ2-6; d_call: NA; v_call: TRBV5-4; clone_size: many; cdr3_aa: CASSQGFSGANVLTF
j_call: TRBJ2-7; d_call: NA; v_call: TRBV7-9; clone_size: many; cdr3_aa: CASSLVGGPEQYF
j_call: TRBJ2-2; d_call: NA; v_call: TRBV20-1; clone_size: NA; cdr3_aa: CSARSWENTGELFF
j_call: TRBJ2-2; d_call: TRBD2; v_call: TRBV6-2/TRBV6-3; clone_size: many; cdr3_aa: CASSYEAGGPNTGELFF
j_call: TRBJ2-3; d_call: TRBD2; v_call: TRBV19; clone_size: NA; cdr3_aa: CASSIARTSGQGDTQYF
j_call: TRBJ2-7; d_call: NA; v_call: TRBV7-9; clone_size: few; cdr3_aa: CASSPQLYEQYF
j_call: TRBJ1-5; d_call: NA; v_call: TRBV7-2; clone_size: many; cdr3_aa: CASRGGEGNQPQHF
j_call: TRBJ2-1; d_call: NA; v_call: TRBV20-1; clone_size: many; cdr3_aa: CSARVGLEQPQFF
j_call: TRBJ2-7; d_call: TRBD1; v_call: TRBV4-1; clone_size: NA; cdr3_aa: CASSRGQGSDEQYF
j_call: TRBJ2-6; d_call: TRBD1; v_call: TRBV12-3/TRBV12-4; clone_size: NA; cdr3_aa: CASRITGQGFSGANVLTF
j_call: TRBJ1-3; d_call: NA; v_call: TRBV28; clone_size: few; cdr3_aa: CASSQDAGGNTIYF
j_call: TRBJ1-2; d_call: NA; v_call: TRBV4-1; clone_size: NA; cdr3_aa: CASSPHVTNYGYTF
j_call: TRBJ2-2; d_call: NA; v_call: TRBV27; clone_size: NA; cdr3_aa: CASSMGFSGELFF
j_call: TRBJ1-4; d_call: NA; v_call: TRBV7-9; clone_size: few; cdr3_aa: CASSPSGGANEKLFF
j_call: TRBJ2-5; d_call: TRBD2; v_call: TRBV20-1; clone_size: NA; cdr3_aa: CSVKQGLAGGETQYF
j_call: TRBJ2-1; d_call: TRBD2; v_call: TRBV20-1; clone_size: NA; cdr3_aa: CSARKGGPGYEQFF
j_call: TRBJ1-4; d_call: NA; v_call: TRBV28; clone_size: many; cdr3_aa: CASQRGDLEKLFF
j_call: TRBJ2-7; d_call: NA; v_call: TRBV12-3/TRBV12-4; clone_size: NA; cdr3_aa: CATSLEGYEQYF
j_call: TRBJ2-5; d_call: TRBD1; v_call: TRBV2; clone_size: many; cdr3_aa: CASTEDRGAKTQYF
j_call: TRBJ2-3; d_call: TRBD2; v_call: TRBV6-5; clone_size: few; cdr3_aa: CASSLISSGIGDTQYF
j_call: TRBJ2-1; d_call: TRBD2; v_call: TRBV7-2; clone_size: many; cdr3_aa: CASSSYPLAGGYNEQFF
j_call: TRBJ2-7; d_call: TRBD2; v_call: TRBV11-2; clone_size: many; cdr3_aa: CASSQGLATYEQYF
j_call: TRBJ2-2; d_call: TRBD1; v_call: TRBV6-1; clone_size: few; cdr3_aa: CASTIQGAGELFF
j_call: TRBJ2-7; d_call: TRBD2; v_call: TRBV6-2/TRBV6-3; clone_size: many; cdr3_aa: CASSLGLAGVDEQYF
j_call: TRBJ2-7; d_call: TRBD1; v_call: TRBV13; clone_size: many; cdr3_aa: CASSSRGQLPSYEQYF
j_call: TRBJ2-2; d_call: NA; v_call: TRBV6-1; clone_size: many; cdr3_aa: CASNRPPGLASSHGELFF
j_call: TRBJ2-3; d_call: NA; v_call: TRBV7-3; clone_size: few; cdr3_aa: CASSPRITDTQYF
j_call: TRBJ2-3; d_call: NA; v_call: TRBV2; clone_size: once; cdr3_aa: CAGGAGRTDTQYF
j_call: TRBJ2-3; d_call: TRBD2; v_call: TRBV27; clone_size: many; cdr3_aa: CATTRLAGGSDTQYF
j_call: TRBJ1-6; d_call: NA; v_call: TRBV20-1; clone_size: few; cdr3_aa: CSARAGAARSSYNSPLHF
j_call: TRBJ2-2; d_call: TRBD2; v_call: TRBV7-3; clone_size: few; cdr3_aa: CASSPRQKLAGEAGELFF
j_call: TRBJ2-7; d_call: NA; v_call: TRBV20-1; clone_size: many; cdr3_aa: CSATSGNSYEQYF
j_call: TRBJ2-7; d_call: NA; v_call: TRBV6-1; clone_size: many; cdr3_aa: CASRGAGQEMYEQYF
j_call: TRBJ2-2; d_call: NA; v_call: TRBV28; clone_size: many; cdr3_aa: CASNGGTPEYTGELFF
j_call: TRBJ2-1; d_call: TRBD2; v_call: TRBV7-3; clone_size: NA; cdr3_aa: CASSLMGEGYNEQFF
j_call: TRBJ2-7; d_call: TRBD1; v_call: TRBV2; clone_size: many; cdr3_aa: CASSEAGQLSYEQYF
j_call: TRBJ2-5; d_call: TRBD2; v_call: TRBV4-2; clone_size: NA; cdr3_aa: CASSQQTSGQETQYF
j_call: TRBJ1-1; d_call: TRBD1; v_call: TRBV6-1; clone_size: NA; cdr3_aa: CASSNRGEAFF
j_call: TRBJ1-2; d_call: TRBD1; v_call: TRBV3-1; clone_size: NA; cdr3_aa: CASSLDRGQGYTF
j_call: TRBJ2-2; d_call: TRBD2; v_call: TRBV9; clone_size: NA; cdr3_aa: CASSASGRDPVGELFF
j_call: TRBJ2-1; d_call: NA; v_call: TRBV4-1; clone_size: NA; cdr3_aa: CASSHVGGPAYNEQFF
j_call: TRBJ1-5; d_call: NA; v_call: TRBV5-8; clone_size: many; cdr3_aa: CASTSWLGDQPQHF
j_call: TRBJ2-7; d_call: TRBD1; v_call: TRBV19; clone_size: NA; cdr3_aa: CATRDRVSSYEQYF